Sequencing of this TCR beta chain was carried out in a study of blood T cell repertoires in COVID-19 (dated by TCRdb to about 2020). Describing the broader study: Collaborator samples came from the United States, Italy and Spain and covered acute and convalescent phases of COVID-19. The material from the prospective study consisted of cDNA or gDNA derived from T cells, B-cell-depleted T cells, or PBMCs. The dataset comprised deeply sampled blood TCRbeta repertoires from subjects exposed to, actively infected with, or recovered from COVID-19. The repertoires were released in a freely available public database intended as a resource for research on the immune response to SARS-CoV-2. The samples were drawn from two sources: the first 160 participants of the ongoing ImmuneRACE study, and about 1,300 subjects contributed by 6 global collaborators. A de-identified subject ID, COVID-19 status, age in years and sex were almost always included in the sample metadata. Where available, HLA class I and class II types were obtained from metadata supplied by the sample provider rather than from assay-based typing.

The germline V gene (reference sequence) yields MNHEY for CDR1 and SMNVEV for CDR2. Reading from cysteine to phenylalanine, the CDR3 counts 15 amino acids. Only CDR3 DNA is held: 45 bases, read in frame from base 1. V has 2 bases trimmed and J has 9 bases trimmed; junction bases matching no gene number 6. The collaborating institutions used their own protocols to collect whole blood in K2EDTA tubes. For TCRbeta analysis, collaborators shipped samples in one of three forms: frozen whole blood, isolated PBMCs, or DNA extracted from either of those sample types. About this clone: Its antigen is not yet known. Nothing much larger sits one base from this clone, and base qualities are not available.

TCRbeta CDR3 regions were amplified from genomic DNA using the immunoSEQ Assay, a bias-controlled multiplex PCR. The paper's data handling went like this. The number of nucleated cells in each sample was estimated from the amplification of reference gene primers within the assay. To quantify the absolute abundance of each unique TCRbeta CDR3 rearrangement, sequence reads were collapsed and filtered. For each sample, productive Simpson clonality was calculated by taking the square root of Simpson's diversity index across productive rearrangements. TCRdb took over this immuneACCESS table, retaining in-frame rearrangements with V and J assigned. Such tables are incomplete; in checked studies, under half of the missing clones stem from an unresolved V gene, and the remainder is unexplained. The DNA gave D and trimming, while V, J and clone size come from that table. For this sample there are a few hundred thousand clones; roughly 84% appear just once. Around 18% of the sample belongs to the ten largest clones.

Study-level results and caveats: Clinical and demographic metadata were provided uncurated, with the amount varying by source and participant.

The chain links TRBV27 with TRBJ1-6, with 8 bases matching TRBD1. Material: peripheral blood. This sequence originates from a woman of 80 years or more with active or convalescent COVID-19. The CDR3 reads CASSLTGGSSSPLHF. The DNA reads as follows: TGTGCCAGCAGTTTAACAGGGGGTTCTAGTTCACCCCTCCACTTT.